The rows below give T cell receptor beta chains drawn from one sample of a study of CD8 T cells in Susac syndrome. TCRdb fed the immunoSEQ multiplex PCR reads into MiXCR, producing one record per CDR3 protein. The data contain around 80,000 distinct CDR3 sequences, approximately 93% of them seen just once; the ten biggest clones take up approximately 0.5%. The source material was CD8+ T cells from PBMCs. The receptors were sampled from a human donor with Susac syndrome. Both conserved end residues are part of each CDR3. Each record gives: CDR3 DNA, CDR3 protein, J gene, V gene, clone size, D gene. D genes are given only for firm matches. Clone size is given for some rows only: seen once, a few or many times, or a class if the clone is expanded.

DNA: TGTGCCAGCAGCCAAGATGGAGTCCGTTACAAATCCTACGAGCAGTACTTC
CDR3: CASSQDGVRYKSYEQYF
J: TRBJ2-7
V: TRBV4-2
size: NA
D: NA

DNA: TGTGCCACCAGTGATAGCGGGAGAAGCTCCTACAATGAGCAGTTCTTC
CDR3: CATSDSGRSSYNEQFF
J: TRBJ2-1
V: TRBV24-1
size: NA
D: TRBD2

DNA: TGTGCCAGCGAGAGACAGAATGACTACGAGCAGTACTTC
CDR3: CASERQNDYEQYF
J: TRBJ2-7
V: TRBV2
size: NA
D: NA

DNA: TGTGCCAGCTCACCCGTTGCAAGCTCCTACGAGCAGTACTTC
CDR3: CASSPVASSYEQYF
J: TRBJ2-7
V: TRBV18
size: NA
D: NA

DNA: TGCGCCAGCAGCCAGATCGTAGGGGGCACTGAAGCTTTCTTT
CDR3: CASSQIVGGTEAFF
J: TRBJ1-1
V: TRBV4-1
size: NA
D: NA

DNA: TGTGCCAGCAGCTTAAGACTCTACGGAGCCTACAATGAGCAGTTCTTC
CDR3: CASSLRLYGAYNEQFF
J: TRBJ2-1
V: TRBV9
size: once
D: NA

DNA: TGTGCCAGCAGCCAAGATTTTATTCGGGGGAATGAGCAGTTCTTC
CDR3: CASSQDFIRGNEQFF
J: TRBJ2-1
V: TRBV4-2
size: NA
D: NA

DNA: TGTGCCAGTAGTACCCCCAGGGGCTCTGGAAACACCATATATTTT
CDR3: CASSTPRGSGNTIYF
J: TRBJ1-3
V: TRBV19
size: NA
D: NA

DNA: TGTGCCAGCAGCCAAGACAGGGGACAAGAGACCCAGTACTTC
CDR3: CASSQDRGQETQYF
J: TRBJ2-5
V: TRBV14
size: NA
D: NA

DNA: TGTGCCAGCAGCTTATTGTCAACTGCAGATACGCAGTATTTT
CDR3: CASSLLSTADTQYF
J: TRBJ2-3
V: TRBV7-3
size: once
D: NA

DNA: TGCAGCGTTGAAGGGGGACTAGCGGGGCCTCAAGAGACCCAGTACTTC
CDR3: CSVEGGLAGPQETQYF
J: TRBJ2-5
V: TRBV29-1
size: NA
D: TRBD2

DNA: TGTGCCAGCAGCTTAGCAACAGGGAGCTCCTACAATGAGCAGTTCTTC
CDR3: CASSLATGSSYNEQFF
J: TRBJ2-1
V: TRBV7-9
size: NA
D: NA

DNA: TGTGCCAGTAGTATAGCTAGCGGGGTCTCCTACAATGAGCAGTTCTTC
CDR3: CASSIASGVSYNEQFF
J: TRBJ2-1
V: TRBV19
size: NA
D: TRBD2

DNA: TGTGCCAGCAGCTGGACAGGAAACGGCTACACCTTC
CDR3: CASSWTGNGYTF
J: TRBJ1-2
V: TRBV5-6
size: NA
D: TRBD1

DNA: TGTGCCACTCGGAGGGCAAATCAGCCCCAGCATTTT
CDR3: CATRRANQPQHF
J: TRBJ1-5
V: TRBV28
size: once
D: NA

DNA: TGTGCCAGCAGCTCCAGTGGTGGGCGCACTAATGAAAAACTGTTTTTT
CDR3: CASSSSGGRTNEKLFF
J: TRBJ1-4
V: TRBV9
size: NA
D: NA

DNA: TGTGCCAGCAGCCCGATCCTGAACACTGAAGCTTTCTTT
CDR3: CASSPILNTEAFF
J: TRBJ1-1
V: TRBV7-9
size: NA
D: NA

DNA: TGTGCCCCCAATCAGCCCCAGCATTTT
CDR3: CAPNQPQHF
J: TRBJ1-5
V: TRBV3-2
size: NA
D: NA

DNA: TGCAGTGCTAGAGTGCTAGCGGTTCAAGAGACCCAGTACTTC
CDR3: CSARVLAVQETQYF
J: TRBJ2-5
V: TRBV20-1
size: NA
D: TRBD2

DNA: TGTGCCAGCAGCCTCTATAGCGACCAAGAGACCCAGTACTTC
CDR3: CASSLYSDQETQYF
J: TRBJ2-5
V: TRBV7-2
size: NA
D: NA

DNA: TGCAGCGTCTTTGGACAGGGCCCTGATGGCTACACCTTC
CDR3: CSVFGQGPDGYTF
J: TRBJ1-2
V: TRBV29-1
size: NA
D: TRBD1

DNA: TGTGCCAGCAGGAAGGGGACGGTTATAAATGAAAAACTGTTTTTT
CDR3: CASRKGTVINEKLFF
J: TRBJ1-4
V: TRBV2
size: NA
D: NA

DNA: TGTGCCAGCAGCTTATCGGTAGACAGGGGCTATGGCTACACCTTC
CDR3: CASSLSVDRGYGYTF
J: TRBJ1-2
V: TRBV11-2
size: NA
D: TRBD1

DNA: TGTGCCAGCAGCGCCGTCGGGCTTGGGACCCAGTACTTC
CDR3: CASSAVGLGTQYF
J: TRBJ2-5
V: TRBV7-8
size: NA
D: NA

DNA: TGTGCCAGCAGCTTACAGGGGCAGAACACTGAAGCTTTCTTT
CDR3: CASSLQGQNTEAFF
J: TRBJ1-1
V: TRBV7-3
size: NA
D: NA

DNA: TGTGCCAGCAGCTTGGTCGGGCCAGGGGGAGAGACCCAGTACTTC
CDR3: CASSLVGPGGETQYF
J: TRBJ2-5
V: TRBV5-4
size: NA
D: TRBD1

DNA: TGTGCCAGCAGCTTGGCCTACCCGACAGGGGATGGCTACACCTTC
CDR3: CASSLAYPTGDGYTF
J: TRBJ1-2
V: TRBV5-5
size: NA
D: TRBD1

DNA: TGCAGCGTGATGACAGCCCCAACCTACGAGCAGTACTTC
CDR3: CSVMTAPTYEQYF
J: TRBJ2-7
V: TRBV29-1
size: NA
D: NA

DNA: TGTGCCAGCAGCTTGGGGCCCCAGGGTAATAATTCACCCCTCCACTTT
CDR3: CASSLGPQGNNSPLHF
J: TRBJ1-6
V: TRBV5-4
size: NA
D: NA

DNA: TGCAGTGCTAGAGAGGGGCAGGGAGATATCTATGGCTACACCTTC
CDR3: CSAREGQGDIYGYTF
J: TRBJ1-2
V: TRBV20-1
size: NA
D: NA

DNA: TGTGCCAGCACCCGAACTACCGGGAACTGGAACACCGGGGAGCTGTTTTTT
CDR3: CASTRTTGNWNTGELFF
J: TRBJ2-2
V: TRBV13
size: NA
D: NA

DNA: TGTGCCAGCAGCGCAACCGATTTAACTACAGGGATGTGGGGGTACAATGAGCAGTTCTTC
CDR3: CASSATDLTTGMWGYNEQFF
J: TRBJ2-1
V: TRBV25-1
size: NA
D: NA

DNA: TGCAGTGCTCAACCGGGGAAAGGAAACACTGAAGCTTTCTTT
CDR3: CSAQPGKGNTEAFF
J: TRBJ1-1
V: TRBV20-1
size: NA
D: NA

DNA: TGTGCCAGCAGCTTGACGACAGGGCCAACTAATGAAAAACTGTTTTTT
CDR3: CASSLTTGPTNEKLFF
J: TRBJ1-4
V: TRBV5-5
size: NA
D: TRBD1

DNA: TGTGCCAGCAGTGAATACGCGGCTTTCAATGAAAAACTGTTTTTT
CDR3: CASSEYAAFNEKLFF
J: TRBJ1-4
V: TRBV25-1
size: NA
D: NA

DNA: TGTGCCAGCAGTTTAGTAACAGGGGGCCTCAATCAGCCCCAGCATTTT
CDR3: CASSLVTGGLNQPQHF
J: TRBJ1-5
V: TRBV12-3/TRBV12-4
size: NA
D: TRBD1

DNA: TGTGCCACCAGGAACAATGAGCAGTTCTTC
CDR3: CATRNNEQFF
J: TRBJ2-1
V: TRBV6-1
size: NA
D: NA

DNA: TGTGCCAGCAGCTTAGGGGCCGGGGGGGGACCCTACGAGCAGTACTTC
CDR3: CASSLGAGGGPYEQYF
J: TRBJ2-7
V: TRBV7-9
size: NA
D: TRBD2

DNA: TGTGCCAGCAGTTATGGGGCCACCATATATTTT
CDR3: CASSYGATIYF
J: TRBJ1-3
V: TRBV6-5
size: NA
D: NA

DNA: TGTGCCTGGACCCTAGCGGGGGATCACAATGAGCAGTTCTTC
CDR3: CAWTLAGDHNEQFF
J: TRBJ2-1
V: TRBV30
size: NA
D: TRBD2

DNA: TGTGCCAGCAGCCTAGGACACTATAGCAATCAGCCCCAGCATTTT
CDR3: CASSLGHYSNQPQHF
J: TRBJ1-5
V: TRBV5-6
size: NA
D: NA

DNA: TGTGCCAGCAGTTACCGAGCATCTCGCTCCTACAATGAGCAGTTCTTC
CDR3: CASSYRASRSYNEQFF
J: TRBJ2-1
V: TRBV6-5
size: once
D: NA

DNA: TGTGCCAGCAGTTCAGGGGCCCACGAGCAGTACTTC
CDR3: CASSSGAHEQYF
J: TRBJ2-7
V: TRBV12-3/TRBV12-4
size: once
D: NA

DNA: TGCAGTGCTAGAGACCCAGGGGACACTAATGAAAAACTGTTTTTT
CDR3: CSARDPGDTNEKLFF
J: TRBJ1-4
V: TRBV20-1
size: NA
D: NA

DNA: TGTGCCAGCAGCTTTCCCGCGGAAGAGCAGTTCTTC
CDR3: CASSFPAEEQFF
J: TRBJ2-1
V: TRBV7-2
size: NA
D: NA

DNA: TGTGCCAGCAGCCAAGGCGGACACGCGACTGAAGCTTTCTTT
CDR3: CASSQGGHATEAFF
J: TRBJ1-1
V: TRBV3-1
size: NA
D: NA

DNA: TGTGCCAGCAGGGGGGGACAAATGAATTACTACAATGAGCAGTTCTTC
CDR3: CASRGGQMNYYNEQFF
J: TRBJ2-1
V: TRBV6-2/TRBV6-3
size: NA
D: NA

DNA: TGTGCCAGCAGCCCAGGGTCACAGGGCTTAGAGACCCAGTACTTC
CDR3: CASSPGSQGLETQYF
J: TRBJ2-5
V: TRBV7-2
size: NA
D: NA

DNA: TGTGCCGGGTCCGATTCGAGAAACATTCAGTACTTC
CDR3: CAGSDSRNIQYF
J: TRBJ2-4
V: TRBV28
size: NA
D: NA

DNA: TGTGCCAGCTCAGACCCAGCGTTCTCCTACGAGCAGTACTTC
CDR3: CASSDPAFSYEQYF
J: TRBJ2-7
V: TRBV2
size: NA
D: NA

DNA: TGCGCCAGCAGCCAAGAGGGGGACTACTACGAGCAGTACTTC
CDR3: CASSQEGDYYEQYF
J: TRBJ2-7
V: TRBV4-1
size: once
D: TRBD2